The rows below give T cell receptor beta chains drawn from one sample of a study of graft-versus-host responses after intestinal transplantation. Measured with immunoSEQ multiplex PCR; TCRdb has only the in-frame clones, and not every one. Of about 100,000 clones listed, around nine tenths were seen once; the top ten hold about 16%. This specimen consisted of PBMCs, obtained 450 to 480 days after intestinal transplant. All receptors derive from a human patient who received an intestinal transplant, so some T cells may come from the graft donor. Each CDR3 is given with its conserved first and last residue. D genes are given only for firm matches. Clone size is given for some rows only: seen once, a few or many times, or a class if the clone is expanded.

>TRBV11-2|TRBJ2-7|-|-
CASSLSFYEQYF
TGTGCCAGCAGCTTATCTTTCTACGAGCAGTACTTC
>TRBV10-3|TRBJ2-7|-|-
CAISLGPYEQYF
TGTGCCATCAGCCTCGGACCATACGAGCAGTACTTC
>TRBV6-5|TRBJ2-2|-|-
CASRLRLGAGELFF
TGTGCCAGCAGATTACGTTTGGGGGCCGGGGAGCTGTTTTTT
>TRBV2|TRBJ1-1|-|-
CASGEREGSEAFF
TGTGCCAGCGGCGAGCGTGAGGGCTCTGAAGCTTTCTTT
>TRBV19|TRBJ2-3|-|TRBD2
CASSLAGALNTDTQYF
TGTGCCAGTAGTCTAGCGGGGGCCCTAAACACAGATACGCAGTATTTT
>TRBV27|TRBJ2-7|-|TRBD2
CASSPGGSEQYF
TGTGCCAGCAGCCCCGGGGGGAGCGAGCAGTACTTC
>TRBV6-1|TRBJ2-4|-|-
CASSEGRGRAKNIQYF
TGTGCCAGCAGTGAGGGGAGGGGGAGGGCCAAAAACATTCAGTACTTC
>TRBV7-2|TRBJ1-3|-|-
CASSLSSGNTIYF
TGTGCCAGCAGCTTGAGCTCTGGAAACACCATATATTTT
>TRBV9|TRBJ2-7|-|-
CASSPDGFYEQYF
TGTGCCAGCAGCCCTGACGGATTCTACGAGCAGTACTTC
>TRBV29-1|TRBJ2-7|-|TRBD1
CSVVRGTGDYEQYF
TGCAGCGTCGTACGCGGGACAGGGGACTACGAGCAGTACTTC
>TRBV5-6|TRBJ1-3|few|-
CASSLASDSGFSGNTIYF
TGTGCCAGCAGCTTGGCCTCGGACAGCGGTTTTTCTGGAAACACCATATATTTT
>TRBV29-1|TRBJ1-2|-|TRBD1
CSVRRDRGLGYTF
TGCAGCGTTAGGAGGGACAGGGGGCTTGGCTACACCTTC
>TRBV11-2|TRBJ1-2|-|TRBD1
CASSAQGAQNGGYTF
TGTGCCAGCAGCGCACAGGGGGCGCAAAACGGCGGCTACACCTTC
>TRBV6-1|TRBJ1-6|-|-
CASRPHGENSPLHF
TGTGCCAGCAGGCCCCACGGAGAGAACTCACCCCTCCACTTT
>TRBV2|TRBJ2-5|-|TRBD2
CAARGALQETQYF
TGTGCCGCGCGGGGGGCCCTCCAAGAGACCCAGTACTTC
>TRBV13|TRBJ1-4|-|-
CASSLFGLDEKLFF
TGTGCCAGCAGCTTGTTTGGCCTTGATGAAAAACTGTTTTTT
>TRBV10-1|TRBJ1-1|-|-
CASSESGGGTEAFF
TGCGCCAGCAGTGAGTCGGGGGGAGGCACTGAAGCTTTCTTT
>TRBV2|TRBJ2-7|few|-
CASSEVQPYEQYF
TGTGCCAGCAGTGAAGTCCAGCCCTACGAGCAGTACTTC
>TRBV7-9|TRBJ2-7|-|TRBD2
CASSPGLAGFVDEQYF
TGTGCCAGCAGCCCTGGACTAGCGGGGTTTGTCGACGAGCAGTACTTC
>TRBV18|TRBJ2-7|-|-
CASSPPGVNFYEQYF
TGTGCCAGCTCACCACCGGGGGTTAATTTCTACGAGCAGTACTTC
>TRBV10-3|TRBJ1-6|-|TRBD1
CAIRETGDNSPLHF
TGTGCCATCAGGGAGACAGGGGATAATTCACCCCTCCACTTT
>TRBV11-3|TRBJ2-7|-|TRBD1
CASRTGVNSSYEQYF
TGTGCCAGCCGGACAGGCGTAAATAGCTCCTACGAGCAGTACTTC
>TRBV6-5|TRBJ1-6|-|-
CASSLRGSPLHF
TGTGCCAGCAGTCTAAGGGGTTCACCCCTCCACTTT
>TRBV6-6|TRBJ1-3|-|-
CASSVDMGASGNTIYF
TGTGCCAGCAGTGTGGATATGGGGGCAAGCGGAAACACCATATATTTT
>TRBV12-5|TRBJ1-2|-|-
CASGLSQWGLNYGYTF
TGTGCTAGTGGTTTGTCCCAGTGGGGGCTAAACTATGGCTACACCTTC
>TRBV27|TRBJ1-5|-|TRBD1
CASKQGNQPQHF
TGTGCCAGCAAACAGGGGAATCAGCCCCAGCATTTT
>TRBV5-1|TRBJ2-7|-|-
CASSLVGSSYEQYF
TGCGCCAGCAGCTTGGTTGGGAGCTCCTACGAGCAGTACTTC
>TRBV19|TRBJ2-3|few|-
CASHSGGSDTQYF
TGTGCCAGCCACTCGGGGGGCTCAGATACGCAGTATTTT
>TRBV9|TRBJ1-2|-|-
CASSVDGGTLYGYTF
TGTGCCAGCAGCGTAGACGGTGGCACCTTATATGGCTACACCTTC
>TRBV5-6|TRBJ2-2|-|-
CASSLDSLITGELFF
TGTGCCAGCAGCCTGGACAGCCTGATCACCGGGGAGCTGTTTTTT
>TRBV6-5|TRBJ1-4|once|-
CASTRGGTNEKLFF
TGTGCCAGCACCCGTGGGGGTACTAATGAAAAACTGTTTTTT